The sequence of this T cell receptor (beta chain) was determined in a study of shared clonotypes between healthy human individuals. Across several immunoSEQ plates, the genomic DNA of each subset was split evenly. Assay used: immunoSEQ multiplex PCR; TCRdb lists only in-frame clones, some missing. The profile shows roughly 1,000,000 clones, around three quarters of them singletons. From germline, CDR1 is LNHDA and CDR2 SQIVND (reference sequence). V lost 5 bases to trimming and J lost 3 bases, with 16 bases between them. The CDR3 length is 16 residues. The chain recombines TRBV19 with TRBJ2-2; tentatively, D is TRBD2 (5 bases). The receptor's source is a man between 18 and 29 years old in good health. Some clones in this sample may be carry-over from other donors' samples. The sequencing input was memory CD4+ T cells from PBMCs. Subset described: CD45RA-negative fraction. CDR3 protein: CASSQTRRPYTGELFF. CDR3 sequence (DNA): TGTGCCAGTAGTCAGACGCGGAGGCCCTACACCGGGGAGCTGTTTTTT.